This T cell receptor beta chain emerged from a study of blood T cell repertoires in COVID-19. For the study at large: COVID-19 samples, acute and convalescent, were from the United States, Italy and Spain. From T cells, B-cell-depleted T cells, or PBMCs came the material, which was cDNA or gDNA.

Authors' processing steps: Reference gene primer amplification gave nucleated cell count estimates. Here immunoSEQ multiplex PCR was the method, and the copy in TCRdb shows in-frame clones only, minus some. V and J calls plus clone size are reproduced from that table; the DNA served to infer D and trimming. The sample has 240,000 or so clones, 70% to 90% seen once. V was clipped by 6 bases and J by 2 bases; unmatched bases: 9. Germline values: CDR1 MNHEY, CDR2 SMNVEV (reference sequence). The CDR3 has 15 residues. Sequenced input: peripheral blood. The rearrangement uses TRBV27 and TRBJ2-7; 8 nucleotides agree with TRBD1. The receptor was derived from a woman in her 30s with acute or convalescent COVID-19. The CDR3 reads CASSSRTGRPYEQYF. The CDR3 DNA sequence: TGTGCCAGCAGCTCCCGGACAGGGAGGCCCTACGAGCAGTACTTC.